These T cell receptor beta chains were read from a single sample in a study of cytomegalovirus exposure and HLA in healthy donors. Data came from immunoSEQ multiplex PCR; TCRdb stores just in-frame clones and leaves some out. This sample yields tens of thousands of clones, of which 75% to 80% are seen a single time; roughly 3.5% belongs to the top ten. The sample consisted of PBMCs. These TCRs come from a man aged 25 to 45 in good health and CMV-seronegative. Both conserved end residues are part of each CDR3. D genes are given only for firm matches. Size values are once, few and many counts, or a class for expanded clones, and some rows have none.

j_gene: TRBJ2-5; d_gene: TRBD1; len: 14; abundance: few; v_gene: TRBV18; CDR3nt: TGTGCCAGCTCACCAGGGACAGGCCGGGAGACCCAGTACTTC; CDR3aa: CASSPGTGRETQYF
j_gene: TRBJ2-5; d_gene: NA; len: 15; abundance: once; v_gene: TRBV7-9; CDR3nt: TGTGCCAGCAGCCCGCGCCCGACAGGACCAGAGACCCAGTACTTC; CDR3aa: CASSPRPTGPETQYF
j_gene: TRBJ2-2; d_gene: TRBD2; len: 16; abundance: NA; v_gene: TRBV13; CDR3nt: TGTGCCAGCAGAACCGGACTAGCGGGGATAACCGGGGAGCTGTTTTTT; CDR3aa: CASRTGLAGITGELFF
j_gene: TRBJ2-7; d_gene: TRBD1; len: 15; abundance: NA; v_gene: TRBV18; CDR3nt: TGTGCCAGCTCACCACCGGACAGGGCAGCTTACGAGCAGTACTTC; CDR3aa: CASSPPDRAAYEQYF
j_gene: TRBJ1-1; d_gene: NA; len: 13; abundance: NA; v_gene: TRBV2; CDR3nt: TGTGCCAGCAGTGAAACGGGTGGCGCTGAAGCTTTCTTT; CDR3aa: CASSETGGAEAFF
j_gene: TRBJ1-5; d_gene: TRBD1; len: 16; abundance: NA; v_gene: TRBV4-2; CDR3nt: TGTGCCAGCAGCCAAGACCCCGGGACAGCTCGCCAGCCCCAGCATTTT; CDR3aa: CASSQDPGTARQPQHF
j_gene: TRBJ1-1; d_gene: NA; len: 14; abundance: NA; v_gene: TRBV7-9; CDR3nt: TGTGCCAGCAGCTTCGGGGGGCCGTGGGCTGAAGCTTTCTTT; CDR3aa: CASSFGGPWAEAFF
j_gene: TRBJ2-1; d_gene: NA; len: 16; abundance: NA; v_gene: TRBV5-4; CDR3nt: TGTGCCAGCAGCTTGGAATACAGGGGGGGCTACAATGAGCAGTTCTTC; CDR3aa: CASSLEYRGGYNEQFF
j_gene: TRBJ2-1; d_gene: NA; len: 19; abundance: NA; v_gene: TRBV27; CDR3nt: TGTGCCAGCAGTTTATCGTTACCTCAGGGGTACGAGATCTACAATGAGCAGTTCTTC; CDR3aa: CASSLSLPQGYEIYNEQFF
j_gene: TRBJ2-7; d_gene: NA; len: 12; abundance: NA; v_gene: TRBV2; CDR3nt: TGTGCCAGCAGGAGACTAGATCTCGAGCAGTACTTC; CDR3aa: CASRRLDLEQYF
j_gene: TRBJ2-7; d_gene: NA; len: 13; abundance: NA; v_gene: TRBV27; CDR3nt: TGTGCCAGCAGTTTGGGCAAGACCTACGAGCAGTACTTC; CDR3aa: CASSLGKTYEQYF
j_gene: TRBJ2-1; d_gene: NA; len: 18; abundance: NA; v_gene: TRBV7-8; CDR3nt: TGTGCCAGCAGCTCCCCCGGCGCTAGGTCCGGGTCCTACAATGAGCAGTTCTTC; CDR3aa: CASSSPGARSGSYNEQFF
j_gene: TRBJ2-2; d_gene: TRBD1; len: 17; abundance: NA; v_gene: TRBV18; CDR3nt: TGTGCCAGCTCAGCGACCTCCAGGGGGCCTAACACCGGGGAGCTGTTTTTT; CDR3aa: CASSATSRGPNTGELFF
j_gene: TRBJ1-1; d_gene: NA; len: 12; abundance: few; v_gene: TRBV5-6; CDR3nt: TGTGCCAGCAGCTGGGCGAACACTGAAGCTTTCTTT; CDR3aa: CASSWANTEAFF
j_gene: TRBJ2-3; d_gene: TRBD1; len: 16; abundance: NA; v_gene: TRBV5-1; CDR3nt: TGCGCCAGCAGCCTCAGGGGGCTAGCGAACACAGATACGCAGTATTTT; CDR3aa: CASSLRGLANTDTQYF
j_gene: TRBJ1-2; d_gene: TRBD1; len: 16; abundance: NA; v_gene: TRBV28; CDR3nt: TGTGCCAGCAACAAAGGACAGGGGGACGTTTTGCGCGGCTACACCTTC; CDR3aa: CASNKGQGDVLRGYTF
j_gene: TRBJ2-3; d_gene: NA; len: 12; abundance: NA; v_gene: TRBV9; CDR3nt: TGTGCCAGCAGCCGGGACACAGATACGCAGTATTTT; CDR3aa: CASSRDTDTQYF
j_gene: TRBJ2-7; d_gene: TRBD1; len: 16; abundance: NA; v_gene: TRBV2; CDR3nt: TGTGCCAGCAAAGGCTTGCCGGGACAGCGAAGCGACGAGCAGTACTTC; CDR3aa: CASKGLPGQRSDEQYF
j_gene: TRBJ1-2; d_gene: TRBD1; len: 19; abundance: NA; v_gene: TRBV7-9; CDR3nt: TGTGCCAGCAGCTTACCGAGACCGGGACAGGGGGCGTCGAACTATGGCTACACCTTC; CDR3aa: CASSLPRPGQGASNYGYTF
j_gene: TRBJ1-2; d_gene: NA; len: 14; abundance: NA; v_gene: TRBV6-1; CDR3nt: TGTGCCAGCAGTGAAGCGTGGCAGAACTATGGCTACACCTTC; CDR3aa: CASSEAWQNYGYTF
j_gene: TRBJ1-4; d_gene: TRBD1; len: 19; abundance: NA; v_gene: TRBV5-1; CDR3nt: TGCGCCAGCAGCTTGGAGGCCCAACAGGGGGCGGAGACTAATGAAAAACTGTTTTTT; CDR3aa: CASSLEAQQGAETNEKLFF
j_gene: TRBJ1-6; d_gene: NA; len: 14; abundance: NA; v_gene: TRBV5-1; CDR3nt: TGCGCCAGCAGCTTACGGGGAGGGAATCCACCCCTCCACTTT; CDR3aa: CASSLRGGNPPLHF
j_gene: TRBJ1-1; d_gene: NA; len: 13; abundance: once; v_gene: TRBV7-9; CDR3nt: TGTGCCAGCAGCCCCATGGCGGACACTGAAGCTTTCTTT; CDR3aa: CASSPMADTEAFF
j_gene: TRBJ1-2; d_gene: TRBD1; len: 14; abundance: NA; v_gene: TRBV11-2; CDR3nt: TGTGCCAGCAGTTTGGGACAGGGCAACTATGGCTACACCTTC; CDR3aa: CASSLGQGNYGYTF
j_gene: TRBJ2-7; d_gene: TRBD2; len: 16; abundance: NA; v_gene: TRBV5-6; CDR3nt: TGTGCCAGCAGCTTGCTCCCTAGCGGGAATAATTACGAGCAGTACTTC; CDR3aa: CASSLLPSGNNYEQYF
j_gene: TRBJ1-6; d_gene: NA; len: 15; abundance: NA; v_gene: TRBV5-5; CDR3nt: TGTGCCAGCAGCTTGGAGGTCGGGGTAAATTCACCCCTCCACTTT; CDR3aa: CASSLEVGVNSPLHF
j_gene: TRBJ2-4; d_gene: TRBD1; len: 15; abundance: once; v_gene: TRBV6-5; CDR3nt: TGTGCCAGCAGTTACTCTCAGGGGGCGGGAAACATTCAGTACTTC; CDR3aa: CASSYSQGAGNIQYF
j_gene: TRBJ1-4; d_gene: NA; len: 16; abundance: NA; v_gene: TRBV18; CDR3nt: TGTGCCAGCTCACCACGCACAGGGAATGCAAGTGAAAAACTGTTTTTT; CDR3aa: CASSPRTGNASEKLFF
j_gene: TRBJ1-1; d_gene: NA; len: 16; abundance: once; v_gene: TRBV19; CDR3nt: TGTGCCAGTAGTATTGAAGGGGGGGGAGGGAACACTGAAGCTTTCTTT; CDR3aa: CASSIEGGGGNTEAFF
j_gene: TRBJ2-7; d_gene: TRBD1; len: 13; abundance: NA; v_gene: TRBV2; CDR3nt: TGTGCCAGCAGTGAGACAGGGTTTGGCGAGCAGTACTTC; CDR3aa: CASSETGFGEQYF
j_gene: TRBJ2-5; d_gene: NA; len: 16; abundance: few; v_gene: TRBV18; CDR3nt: TGTGCCAGCTCACCACTCTCTAGCTACCACCAAGAGACCCAGTACTTC; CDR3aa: CASSPLSSYHQETQYF
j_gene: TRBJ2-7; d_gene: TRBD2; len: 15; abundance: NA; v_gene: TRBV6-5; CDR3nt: TGTGCCAGCAGTTATTTTCGGGGGGGACCCCGTTCTAATCTCTTC; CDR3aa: CASSYFRGGPRSNLF
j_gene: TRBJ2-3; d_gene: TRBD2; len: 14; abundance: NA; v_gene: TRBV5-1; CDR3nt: TGCGCCAGCAGCCCTAGCGGAGGGACAGATACGCAGTATTTT; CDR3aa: CASSPSGGTDTQYF
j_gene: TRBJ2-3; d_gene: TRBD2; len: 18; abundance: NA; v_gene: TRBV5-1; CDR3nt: TGCGCCAGCAGCTTGATCCCGTCGGGACTAGCGGGGGGGGGTACGCAGTATTTT; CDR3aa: CASSLIPSGLAGGGTQYF
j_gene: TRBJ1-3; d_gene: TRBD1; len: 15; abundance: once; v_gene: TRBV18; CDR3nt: TGTGCCAGCTCACCGGGACAGCGCTCTGGAAACACCATATATTTT; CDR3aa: CASSPGQRSGNTIYF
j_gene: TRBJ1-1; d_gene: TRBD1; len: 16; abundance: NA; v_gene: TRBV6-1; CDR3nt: TGTGCCAGCAGTGACCTGACAGGGCTTCGGAGGGCTGAAGCTTTCTTT; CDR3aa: CASSDLTGLRRAEAFF
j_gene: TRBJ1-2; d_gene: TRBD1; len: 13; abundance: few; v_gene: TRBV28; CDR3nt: TGTGCCAGCAGCATGACAGGGGACTATGGCTACACCTTC; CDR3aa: CASSMTGDYGYTF
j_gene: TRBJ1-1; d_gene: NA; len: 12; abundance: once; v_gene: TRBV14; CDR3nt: TGTGCCAGCAGCCCGAGCGGGGTACGGGCTTTCTTT; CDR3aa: CASSPSGVRAFF
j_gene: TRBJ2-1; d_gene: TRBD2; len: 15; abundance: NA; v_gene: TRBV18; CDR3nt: TGTGCCAGCTCACCTGTCCTAGCGGGGGGGGAAGAGCAGTTCTTC; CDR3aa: CASSPVLAGGEEQFF
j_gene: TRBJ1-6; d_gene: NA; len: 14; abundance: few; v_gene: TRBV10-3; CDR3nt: TGTGCCACCTCCGGCGGGGGGCTGAGTTCACCCCTCCACTTT; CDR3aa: CATSGGGLSSPLHF
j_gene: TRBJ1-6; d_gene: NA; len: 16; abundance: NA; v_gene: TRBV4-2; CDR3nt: TGTGCCAGCAGCCAAGATGAAGGGGCGTGGGGCTCACCCCTCCACTTT; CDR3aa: CASSQDEGAWGSPLHF
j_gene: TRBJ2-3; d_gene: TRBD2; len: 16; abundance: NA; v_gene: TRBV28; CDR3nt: TGTGCCACCTCTGGGACTAGCGGGAGATCAGCAGATACGCAGTATTTT; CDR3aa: CATSGTSGRSADTQYF
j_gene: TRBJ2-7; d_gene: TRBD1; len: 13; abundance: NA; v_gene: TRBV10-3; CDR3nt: TGTGCCATCAGTGGGACAGGCGTCGCCGAGCAGTACTTC; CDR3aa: CAISGTGVAEQYF
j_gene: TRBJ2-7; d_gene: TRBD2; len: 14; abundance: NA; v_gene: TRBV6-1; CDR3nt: TGTGCCAGCAGTACCAGCGGGAGGGCCGACGAGCAGTACTTC; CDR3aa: CASSTSGRADEQYF
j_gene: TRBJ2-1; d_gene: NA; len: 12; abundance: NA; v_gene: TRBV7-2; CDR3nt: TGTGCCAGCAGCTCGGGGGTCAATGAGCAGTTCTTC; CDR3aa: CASSSGVNEQFF
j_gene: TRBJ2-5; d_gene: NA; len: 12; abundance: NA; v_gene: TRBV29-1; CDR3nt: TGCAGCGTTCTCCAGGCAAGAGAGACCCAGTACTTC; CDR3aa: CSVLQARETQYF
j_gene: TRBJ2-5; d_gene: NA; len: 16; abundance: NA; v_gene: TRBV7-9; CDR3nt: TGTGCCAGCAGCTTAGCGGCCGCCGGGATCCAAGAGACCCAGTACTTC; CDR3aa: CASSLAAAGIQETQYF
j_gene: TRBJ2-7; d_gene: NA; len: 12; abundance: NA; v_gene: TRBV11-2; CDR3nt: TGTGCCAGCAGCCTGGGTGGGCCAAGGCAGTACTTC; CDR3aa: CASSLGGPRQYF